This TCR beta chain was recovered during a study of T cell repertoires in cytomegalovirus infection. Overall study context: Matching HLA type, along with CMV infection, was indicated by public TCR beta signatures.

In this sample, this clonotype turned up a few times. Antigen specificity is unknown. CDR3 length: 16 residues. Germline V gene sequence: CDR1 MNHEY, CDR2 SVGEGT. V was shortened by 7 bases and J by 0 bases, with 16 bases between the two germline ends. TCRdb redid the calling of the reads with MiXCR, one entry per CDR3 protein. The repertoire includes tens of thousands of distinct CDR3 sequences, 20% to 25% of them detected once, and around 77% sits in the top ten. Findings and caveats of the study: Accumulated public TCR beta family frequency recognized individuals carrying CMV together with the relevant HLA. HLA-C-restricted TCR beta clonotypes specific for CMV led the ex vivo response.

The sequence derives from a human donor in good health (CMV status not recorded). Some clones in this sample may be carry-over from other donors' samples. Sample: PBMCs, sequenced either directly or after in vitro stimulation (not recorded which). The rearrangement joins TRBV6-2 or TRBV6-3 to TRBJ2-4, with D possibly TRBD1 on 7 matching bases. The CDR3 protein is CASISGGSLAKNIQYF. The CDR3 DNA is TGTGCCAGCATTTCAGGGGGGAGTCTAGCCAAAAACATTCAGTACTTC.